The 19 T cell receptor beta chains listed next were all sequenced from one sample in a study of T-cell reconstitution after alpha-beta-depleted transplantation in children. Molecular barcoding with unique molecular identifiers was used for the TCRbeta library. TCRdb re-called the PCR reads with MiXCR, one entry per CDR3 protein. The sample consists of about 360,000 distinct CDR3 sequences, 13% of them appearing once. The sequencing used PBMCs, collected from the stem cell graft. Receptors originate from a human donor who donated a stem cell graft to a child with Fanconi anemia.

This clonotype was counted at least ten times. V is TRBV2 and J is TRBJ2-2; 8 bases are shared with TRBD1. The germline V gene has CDR1 SNHLY and CDR2 FYNNEI. The CDR3 is 15 residues long. The junction had 6 bases not matched to a gene; V was cut back by 6 bases and J by 3 bases. CDR3 sequence: CASRSGTGDTGELFF. DNA of the CDR3: TGTGCCAGCAGATCCGGGACAGGAGACACCGGGGAGCTGTTTTTT. The full variable domain, rest sourced from reference TRBV2 and TRBJ2-2, is EPEVTQTPSHQVTQMGQEVILRCVPISNHLYFYWYRQILGQKVEFLVSFYNNEISEKSEIFDDQFSVERPDGSNFTLKIRSTKLEDSAMYFCASRSGTGDTGELFFGEGSRLTVL.

This clonotype occurred many times. V gene TRBV5-1 combines with J gene TRBJ1-1, with D perhaps TRBD1 (6 bases). CDR3 length equals 14 residues. V was shortened by 4 bases and J by 1 base, with 11 bases between the two germline ends. The germline V gene has CDR1 SGHRS and CDR2 YFSETQ. The CDR3 nucleotides are TGCGCCAGCAGCCCCATACAGGGGAACACTGAAGCTTTCTTT. Translation: CASSPIQGNTEAFF.

The DNA for the CDR3 is TGTGCCAGCAGTTACTCCCGGGGGGATTACAATGAGCAGTTCTTC. It encodes CASSYSRGDYNEQFF. The V gene is TRBV6-5, the J gene TRBJ2-1; 7 bases are shared with TRBD2. J lost 4 bases, V lost 0 bases, and 3 bases had no gene match. The CDR3 is 15 residues long. Looked up from germline, CDR1 is MNHEY and CDR2 is SVGAGI.

The chain has TRBV21-1 and TRBJ1-5; TRBD1 was called by the table and not checked on the DNA. TRBV21-1 is a known pseudogene. The CDR3 extends over 15 amino acids. The CDR3 DNA reads TGTGCCAGCAGCAAAGAGACGACAGGGGGCCAGCCCCAGCATTTT. It codes for CASSKETTGGQPQHF.

This clonotype was counted a few times. The rearrangement uses TRBV30 and TRBJ2-7; 10 nucleotides match TRBD1. The CDR3 is 14 amino acids. Germline V CDR1 and CDR2: GTSNPN, SVGIG (reference sequence). V lost 1 base to trimming and J lost 2 bases; unmatched junction nucleotides: 2. CDR3 DNA: TGTGCCTGGAGTGCGGACAGGGGGACCTACGAGCAGTACTTC. The encoded protein is CAWSADRGTYEQYF.

The CDR3 nucleotides read TGTGCCAGCAGTACAAACGGGGGGGGCGAGCCAGATACGCAGTATTTT. This codes for CASSTNGGGEPDTQYF. The V and J genes are TRBV2 and TRBJ2-3; 8 bases are a match to TRBD2. V shed 5 bases and J 4 bases; nucleotides not matched to a gene: 11. From germline, CDR1 is SNHLY and CDR2 FYNNEI. This CDR3 is 16 amino acids long.

This clonotype showed up many times. This chain uses TRBV12-3 or TRBV12-4 with TRBJ1-1, with D hard to call. V lost 1 base to trimming and J lost 6 bases, with 12 bases between them. The CDR3 spans 14 residues. This CDR3 reads CASSLGFLISEAFF. Written as DNA, the CDR3 is TGTGCCAGCAGTTTAGGGTTTCTAATTTCTGAAGCTTTCTTT.

This clonotype was seen repeatedly, ten times or more. The chain is built from TRBV7-2 and TRBJ2-2, with 8 bases lining up with TRBD1. Germline V lookup: CDR1 SGHTA, CDR2 FQGNSA. This CDR3 region has 15 residues. Losses at the gene ends were 2 bases for V and 5 bases for J; bases not matched to a gene: 4. The CDR3 DNA is TGTGCCAGCAGCTTACAGGGGGCGGGGACCGGGGAGCTGTTTTTT. Encoded protein: CASSLQGAGTGELFF.

The chain has TRBV20-1 and TRBJ2-1; no firm D call. V was shortened by 0 bases and J by 1 base, with 10 bases between the two germline ends. Germline CDR1 reads DFQATT; CDR2 reads SNEGSKA (reference sequence). The CDR3 spans 15 residues. The CDR3 loop is CSARDVMESYNEQFF. CDR3 in DNA: TGCAGTGCTAGAGATGTTATGGAGTCCTACAATGAGCAGTTCTTC.

This clonotype has just a few counts. The chain couples TRBV6-2 or TRBV6-3 to TRBJ1-1; D unresolved. Germline V gene data show CDR1 as MNHEY and CDR2 as SVGEGT. This CDR3 comprises 11 residues. V was pared by 6 bases and J by 8 bases, with 10 bases between. The CDR3 reads CASRAEGEAFF. As DNA, the CDR3 is TGTGCCAGCAGGGCCGAGGGAGAAGCTTTCTTT.

This clonotype appeared a few times. V usage is TRBV12-3 or TRBV12-4 and J usage is TRBJ1-5; no reliable D call. The CDR3 is made up of 12 amino acids. The V and J ends lost 3 bases and 6 bases respectively, with 6 bases between them. Here the CDR3 DNA reads TGTGCCAGCAGTTTTTCGGTTCAGCCCCAGCATTTT. Its protein product is CASSFSVQPQHF.

This clonotype was counted once. The CDR3 DNA reads TGCAGTGCTAGAAACCGGGACCCTGTGAGCGGAAACACCATATATTTT. It codes for CSARNRDPVSGNTIYF. The chain has TRBV20-1 and TRBJ1-3; TRBD1 might be the D (5 bases). Trimming took 2 bases from V and 4 from J, leaving 18 bases between them. CDR3 length: 16 amino acids. Germline V lookup: CDR1 DFQATT, CDR2 SNEGSKA (reference sequence).

This clonotype has ten or more counts. This chain joins TRBV20-1 and TRBJ2-7, with TRBD1 matching over 8 bases. The germline gives CDR1 DFQATT, CDR2 SNEGSKA (reference sequence). The CDR3 runs to 13 residues. The V gene end was trimmed by 2 bases and the J gene end by 5 bases; junction bases not matched to a gene: 5. The CDR3 sequence is CSARLQGAHEQYV. The CDR3 DNA reads as TGCAGTGCTAGATTGCAGGGGGCCCACGAGCAGTACGTC.

This clonotype was observed many times. The chain joins TRBV11-2 to TRBJ2-1; 8 nucleotides line up with TRBD1. The CDR3 runs 19 residues. Germline assignment: CDR1 SGHAT and CDR2 FQNNGV. With 1 base clipped from V and 0 bases from J, the junction kept 11 bases outside the gene matches. CDR3 protein: CASSLVGQGALSSYNEQFF. CDR3 nucleotides: TGTGCCAGCAGCTTAGTGGGGCAGGGGGCCTTAAGCTCCTACAATGAGCAGTTCTTC. The whole variable domain, remainder taken from reference TRBV11-2 and TRBJ2-1, is EAGVAQSPRYKIIEKRQSVAFWCNPISGHATLYWYQQILGQGPKLLIQFQNNGVVDDSQLPKDRFSAERLKGVDSTLKIQPAKLEDSAVYLCASSLVGQGALSSYNEQFFGPGTRLTVL.

J is TRBJ1-2 and V is TRBV4-2; the D is unclear. Trimming removed 1 base at V and 8 bases at J, with 14 bases between. CDR1 and CDR2 from the germline V gene are LGHNA and YNFKEQ. The CDR3 covers 14 residues. The DNA for the CDR3 is TGTGCCAGCAGCCAAGGAGGTGATCATCTCGGCTACACCTTC. This gives the protein CASSQGGDHLGYTF.

In its sample, this clonotype was seen a few times. The chain joins TRBV7-6 to TRBJ1-6; no definite D call. CDR1 is SGHVS and CDR2 is FNYEAQ in the germline V gene. The CDR3 contains 16 residues. Trimming pared 1 base from V and 5 bases from J, leaving 12 bases between. The CDR3 region is CASSLEPRENNSPLHF. The CDR3, as DNA: TGTGCCAGCAGCTTAGAACCGCGGGAGAATAATTCACCCCTCCACTTT.

The chain joins TRBV16 to TRBJ1-1; the D is unclear. Germline V gene lookup returns CDR1 KGHSY and CDR2 FQNENV. CDR3 length equals 16 residues. The V and J ends lost 8 bases and 0 bases respectively, with 19 bases between them. CDR3 nucleotides: TGTGCCAGCTCAGACGCGTGGCAAACCATGAACACTGAAGCTTTCTTT. It specifies CASSDAWQTMNTEAFF.

This clonotype showed up just a few times. The V and J genes are TRBV29-1 and TRBJ1-1; maybe TRBD1 (6 bases). The CDR3 length is 11 residues. Germline V gene sequence: CDR1 SQVTM, CDR2 ANQGSEA. CDR3 in amino acids: CSSRRGGEAFF. The DNA for the CDR3 is TGCAGTTCTCGGAGGGGGGGGGAAGCTTTCTTT.

Only one count was recorded for this clonotype. The rearrangement joins TRBV19 to TRBJ1-1; D gene unclear. V lost 10 bases to trimming and J lost 0 bases, with 12 bases between them. The germline V gene has CDR1 LNHDA and CDR2 SQIVND (reference sequence). The CDR3 is 13 residues long. CDR3 protein: CATKNEVNTEAFF. The CDR3 coding sequence is TGTGCCACCAAAAACGAGGTGAACACTGAAGCTTTCTTT.